A selection of T cell receptor beta chains follows, all from one sample in a study of blood T cell repertoires in COVID-19. Assay: immunoSEQ multiplex PCR; the TCRdb copy retains only in-frame clones and omits some. There are a few hundred thousand clones in the sample; approximately 85% occur only once, and 4% to 6% lies in the top ten. What was sequenced was peripheral blood. The receptor set was obtained from a man aged 50 or older with active or convalescent COVID-19. CDR3s include the opening cysteine and the closing phenylalanine or tryptophan. D genes are given only for firm matches. Size values are once, few and many counts, or a class for expanded clones, and some rows have none.

.	.	TRBV19	TRBJ1-1	TGTGCCAGTAGTATATTCGTGGAGGGGCCTGAAGCTTTCTTT	CASSIFVEGPEAFF
.	TRBD1	TRBV29-1	TRBJ2-1	TGCAGCGCAAGACAGGGGATTGAGCAGTTCTTC	CSARQGIEQFF
.	TRBD2	TRBV11-2	TRBJ2-5	TGTGCCAGCAGCCCGGGGGGATTAGCGGGCAAAGAGACCCAGTACTTC	CASSPGGLAGKETQYF
.	TRBD2	TRBV5-4	TRBJ2-3	TGTGCCAGCAGCTTCGGGCGAAGCGGCGGGAGGGCCCCAGATACGCAGTATTTT	CASSFGRSGGRAPDTQYF
.	.	TRBV19	TRBJ1-4	TGTGCCAGTAACAGTCTCGGGATTGGGGAAAAACTGTTTTTT	CASNSLGIGEKLFF
once	.	TRBV7-8	TRBJ1-5	TGTGCCAGCAGCTCGAACAGACAGGCGGATAGCAATCAGCCCCAGCATTTT	CASSSNRQADSNQPQHF
.	.	TRBV7-2	TRBJ2-7	TGTGCCAGCAGCTTAGGACAGGAGCCCTACGAGCAGTACTTC	CASSLGQEPYEQYF
.	.	TRBV19	TRBJ2-7	TGTGCCAGTAGTATCCAAACGAGTATGCCCTACGAGCAGTACTTC	CASSIQTSMPYEQYF
.	.	TRBV5-4	TRBJ2-7	TGTGCCAGCAGCTTGGCCGTCAGCTCCTACGAGCAGTACTTC	CASSLAVSSYEQYF
.	.	TRBV30	TRBJ1-2	TGTGCCTGGAGCCACGGTCCCAACTATGGCTACACCTTC	CAWSHGPNYGYTF
.	TRBD2	TRBV19	TRBJ2-2	TGTGCCAGTAGTTTACAAACTAGCGGCCGCACCGGGGAGCTGTTTTTT	CASSLQTSGRTGELFF
.	TRBD1	TRBV28	TRBJ2-7	TGTGCCAGCAGCGCCCTAGGGACAGGGTTAGGGTGG	CASSALGTGLGW
.	TRBD2	TRBV9	TRBJ2-3	TGTGCCAGCAGCCTTGGACTAGCGGTCACAGATACGCAGTATTTT	CASSLGLAVTDTQYF
.	.	TRBV11-3	TRBJ1-2	TGTGCCAGCAGCTCGATGGGGGAGGTGGATGGCTACACCTTC	CASSSMGEVDGYTF
.	.	TRBV10-3	TRBJ1-1	TGTGCCATCAGTGAGTCGGGGTGGAGGACAGCCGAAGCTTTCTTT	CAISESGWRTAEAFF
.	.	TRBV2	TRBJ1-2	TGTGCCAGCAGTGAATTGGGGCCCCCGTATGGCTACACCTTC	CASSELGPPYGYTF
.	.	TRBV24-1	TRBJ2-3	TGTGCCACCAGTGATAAGCGTCGAGCTGGTCGCACAGATACGCAGTATTTT	CATSDKRRAGRTDTQYF
.	TRBD2	TRBV6-2/TRBV6-3	TRBJ2-7	TGTGCCAGCAGTCTCACCCTAGCGGGGAACTACGAGCAGTACTTC	CASSLTLAGNYEQYF
.	.	TRBV6-1	TRBJ2-2	TGTGCCAGCAGTGAAGCAGGCTTAGGAGGGTCATCCGGGGAGCTGTTTTTT	CASSEAGLGGSSGELFF
.	TRBD2	TRBV10-3	TRBJ2-1	TGTGCCATCAGTGGGACTAGCGGGAGGAATGAGCAGTTCTTC	CAISGTSGRNEQFF
.	.	TRBV6-5	TRBJ2-7	TGTGCCAGCCGGGTCAGGGATCCCTACGAGCAGTACTTC	CASRVRDPYEQYF
.	TRBD2	TRBV4-3	TRBJ2-1	TGCGCCAGCAGCCAAGGACTAGCGGGAGATGAGCAGTTCTTC	CASSQGLAGDEQFF
.	TRBD2	TRBV29-1	TRBJ2-1	TGCAGCGTGGGGGTGAGCGGGAGCTCGAATGAGCAGTTCTTC	CSVGVSGSSNEQFF
.	.	TRBV13	TRBJ2-1	TGTGCCAGCAGCTTAGCAGCGCATCTAGCCTACAATGAGCAGTTCTTC	CASSLAAHLAYNEQFF